This TCR beta chain was documented in a study of Graves' ophthalmopathy and Graves' hyperthyroidism. RNA transcripts provided the template for amplifying TCR beta CDR3 regions. Scientists carried out first-round RT-PCR using HTBI primers and then a second-round multiplex PCR. From the multiplex PCR reads, TCRdb called clonotypes with MiXCR, one entry per CDR3 protein. The sample lists some 240,000 distinct CDR3 sequences, around 42% occurring once. Worth noting for this clonotype: Its antigen is undetermined.

Findings and limits, study-wide: Sensitivity of roughly 88% and specificity of roughly 80% were achieved when a 13-signature model separated ophthalmopathy from stable hyperthyroidism.

V was clipped by 6 bases and J by 5 bases; unmatched bases: 5. The CDR3 spans 13 residues. Symptoms, serum thyroxine and TRAb, thyroid ultrasound, and orbital computed tomography formed the diagnostic basis. The chain joins TRBV12-3 or TRBV12-4 to TRBJ2-5; 8 nucleotides match TRBD2. The receptor comes from an adult man with Graves' ophthalmopathy. The sample consisted of peripheral blood. The CDR3 is CASSAGGRETQYF. Written as DNA, the CDR3 is TGTGCCAGCAGCGCGGGGGGCCGGGAGACCCAGTACTTC.